Below, 5 T cell receptor beta chains from the same sample are listed, as sequenced in a study of cytomegalovirus exposure and HLA in healthy donors. PCR employed 60 Vbeta and 13 Jbeta primers. Some clones are missing from TCRdb's copy, which holds only in-frame ones; the method was immunoSEQ multiplex PCR. The repertoire holds about 140,000 clones, over 60% seen once, with under 7.5% in the top ten. Sequenced material: PBMCs. These receptors originate from a woman aged 55-75 years in good health and CMV-seronegative.

The rearrangement uses TRBV9 and TRBJ2-3; 11 bases match TRBD2. The CDR3 sequence is 16 residues long. V lost 6 bases to trimming and J lost 6 bases; unmatched junction nucleotides: 12. Germline CDR1 SGDLS, CDR2 YYNGEE. The CDR3 region has the DNA TGTGCCAGCAACATAGGCGCTAGCGGGAGGATGGATACGCAGTATTTT. Its protein is CASNIGASGRMDTQYF.

The chain employs TRBV7-3 and TRBJ1-2, with 8 bases that match TRBD1. Germline V gives CDR1 SGHTA, CDR2 FQGTGA. The CDR3 spans 14 residues. Trimming removed 3 bases from V and 8 bases from J; junction bases left unmatched: 8. CDR3 loop: CASSLNRGWKGYTF. CDR3 in DNA: TGTGCCAGCAGCTTGAACAGGGGGTGGAAAGGCTACACCTTC. The whole variable domain, remainder taken from reference TRBV7-3 and TRBJ1-2, is GAGVSQTPSNKVTEKGKYVELRCDPISGHTALYWYRQSLGQGPEFLIYFQGTGAADDSGLPNDRFFAVRPEGSVSTLKIQRTERGDSAVYLCASSLNRGWKGYTFGSGTRLTVV.

This rearrangement joins TRBV7-2 to TRBJ2-5; 9 bases are shared with TRBD1. Germline assignment: CDR1 SGHTA and CDR2 FQGNSA. V dropped 5 bases and J dropped 10; count of bases not matched to a gene: 2. The CDR3 extends over 11 amino acids. The CDR3 region is CASSRDRDQYF. The CDR3 DNA sequence: TGTGCCAGCAGCAGGGACAGGGACCAGTACTTC.

The chain is built from TRBV6-1 and TRBJ1-5, with 9 nucleotides matching TRBD1. Germline lookup yields CDR1 MNHNS and CDR2 SASEGT. There are 15 residues in the CDR3. Unmatched junction bases numbered 4, after V lost 2 bases and J lost 5 bases. DNA of the CDR3: TGTGCCAGCAGTGAATCGGGACAGGGTTATCAGCCCCAGCATTTT. Its protein product is CASSESGQGYQPQHF.

V gene TRBV5-1 combines with J gene TRBJ2-3, with 7 bases matching TRBD2. The CDR3 has 16 residues. The germline V gene has CDR1 SGHRS and CDR2 YFSETQ. After removal of 0 bases from V and 2 bases from J, the junction contained 6 bases not matched to a gene. Here the CDR3 DNA reads TGCGCCAGCAGCTTGGTCCCGGGGGGAACCACAGATACGCAGTATTTT. Its translation: CASSLVPGGTTDTQYF.